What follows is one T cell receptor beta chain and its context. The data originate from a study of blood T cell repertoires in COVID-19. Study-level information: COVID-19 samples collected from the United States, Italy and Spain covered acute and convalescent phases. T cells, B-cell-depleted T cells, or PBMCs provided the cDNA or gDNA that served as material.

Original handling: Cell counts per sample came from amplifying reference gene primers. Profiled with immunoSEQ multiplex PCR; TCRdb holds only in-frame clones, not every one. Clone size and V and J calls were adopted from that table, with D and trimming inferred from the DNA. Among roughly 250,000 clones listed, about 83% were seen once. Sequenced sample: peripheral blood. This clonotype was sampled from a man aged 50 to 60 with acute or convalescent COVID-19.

CDR3 in DNA: TGTGCCAGCTCGCTGGACAGTAGTATCCGTGGCTACACCTTC. Encoded protein: CASSLDSSIRGYTF. The gene calls are TRBV2 and TRBJ1-2; TRBD1 might be the D (6 bases). CDR3 length: 14 amino acids. Trimming cost V 8 bases and J 7 bases, with 20 bases left between them. Germline loops: CDR1 SNHLY, CDR2 FYNNEI.